This TCR beta chain was sequenced for a study of blood T cell repertoires in COVID-19. Study context: There were acute and convalescent COVID-19 samples, and they came from the United States, Italy and Spain. The analysed material was cDNA or gDNA that came from T cells, B-cell-depleted T cells, or PBMCs.

Germline loops: CDR1 SGHTA, CDR2 FQGNSA. With 5 bases clipped from V and 7 bases from J, the junction kept 7 bases outside the gene matches. The CDR3 loop spans 14 amino acids. Produced via immunoSEQ multiplex PCR; TCRdb's table is partial and in-frame only. This table holds hundreds of thousands of clones, about 86% found once. The sequenced sample consisted of peripheral blood. V is TRBV7-2 and J is TRBJ1-3, with TRBD1 identical over 8 bases. This clonotype originated in a man older than 75 with acute or convalescent COVID-19. DNA of the CDR3: TGTGCCAGCAGCGTTACAGGGGGAGGCAACACCATATATTTT. Translated, it gives CASSVTGGGNTIYF.